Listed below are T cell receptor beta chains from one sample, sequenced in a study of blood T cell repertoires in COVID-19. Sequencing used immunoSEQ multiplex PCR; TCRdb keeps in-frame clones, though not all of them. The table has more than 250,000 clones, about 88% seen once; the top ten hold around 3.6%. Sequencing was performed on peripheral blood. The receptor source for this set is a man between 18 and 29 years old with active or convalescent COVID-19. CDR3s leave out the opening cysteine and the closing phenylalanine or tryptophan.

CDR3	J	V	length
ATSRDLSYEQY	TRBJ2-7	TRBV15	11
ASSLRQKYTDTQY	TRBJ2-3	TRBV27	13
ASSLGHSFFTQY	TRBJ2-3	TRBV5-6	12
ASSYSIWVRGEKLF	TRBJ1-4	TRBV6-5	14
ASSDVRGSRTEAF	TRBJ1-1	TRBV4-1	13
ASSLSETGVNTEAF	TRBJ1-1	TRBV18	14
ASTGNFNTGELF	TRBJ2-2	TRBV6-5	12
ASSLLLPPQETQY	TRBJ2-5	TRBV7-2	13
ASSLGGAPLNEQF	TRBJ2-1	TRBV5-4	13
ASPEREANTGELF	TRBJ2-2	TRBV7-9	13
ARSRGGNEQPQH	TRBJ1-5	TRBV5-3	12
ARTGYTGELF	TRBJ2-2	TRBV12-3/TRBV12-4	10
ASSQESGGGFWNEKLF	TRBJ1-4	TRBV4-1	16
ATASGDRLYGYT	TRBJ1-2	TRBV24-1	12
ASSLTLGGTEAF	TRBJ1-1	TRBV14	12
ASSLDTTYEQY	TRBJ2-7	TRBV5-6	11
ASSHSFDNQPQH	TRBJ1-5	TRBV6-2/TRBV6-3	12
SVVRTGVYGYT	TRBJ1-2	TRBV29-1	11
ASSSRTGRDTQY	TRBJ2-3	TRBV6-5	12
ASSQYHAGVLGNEQF	TRBJ2-1	TRBV3-1/TRBV3-2	15
ASSPGSGGIETQY	TRBJ2-5	TRBV6-5	13
ASSQLNTGELF	TRBJ2-2	TRBV3-1/TRBV3-2	11
ASRFRRDSPLH	TRBJ1-6	TRBV2	11
ASSYSLIRDTQY	TRBJ2-3	TRBV6-2/TRBV6-3	12
ASSRVRDTQY	TRBJ2-3	TRBV2	10
ASTRTSGGARETQY	TRBJ2-5	TRBV3-1/TRBV3-2	14
ASSEAAGGAETQY	TRBJ2-5	TRBV6-1	13
ASSPRGPSGYT	TRBJ1-2	TRBV6-5	11
ASRGRGPPDTQY	TRBJ2-3	TRBV5-4	12
ASSPGTSGIQADTQY	TRBJ2-3	TRBV5-4	15
ASSSPFPGEETQY	TRBJ2-5	TRBV7-2	13
SASLDRGPGNTIY	TRBJ1-3	TRBV20-1	13
ASSHKGLAGGPGETDTQY	TRBJ2-3	TRBV6-6	18
ASSYPVDQPQH	TRBJ1-5	TRBV6-2/TRBV6-3	11
ASSPSGGGNEKLF	TRBJ1-4	TRBV6-6	13
AGGNQPQH	TRBJ1-5	TRBV6-5	8
ASSLGYRETYGYT	TRBJ1-2	TRBV5-1	13
ASSVRSGAFNSPLH	TRBJ1-6	TRBV9	14
ASSLGYTIY	TRBJ1-3	TRBV28	9
ASSLGGDTDTQY	TRBJ2-3	TRBV7-3	12
ATSGTRFYEQF	TRBJ2-1	TRBV27	11
ASKKGRAGEYGYT	TRBJ1-2	TRBV6-6	13
ASIPLAGGSNEQF	TRBJ2-1	TRBV27	13
ASSPLPGGKDQPQH	TRBJ1-5	TRBV18	14